The 22 T cell receptor beta chains below all came from one sample that was sequenced in a study of regulatory T cells in long-lasting Graves disease (dated by TCRdb to the early 2020s). According to the study, the label for this sample's time point signals: persistent/refractory GD, antithyroid drugs over 5 years with positive TRAb. For both TCR sequencing and RNA sequencing, RNA was extracted from PBMCs in TRIzol. The library was built by means of multiplex PCR. Sequencing took place on an Illumina HiSeq 4000. To build TCR beta libraries, CDR3 regions were amplified by Arm-PCR using iRepertoire HTBI primers. In TCRdb, the public reads were trimmed at Q25 with fastp and aligned with MiXCR, with productive beta chains retained. Identical CDR3 proteins give one entry, which carries the most common genes and DNA. The sample yields 390,000 or so distinct CDR3 sequences; roughly 23% were counted once. Around 30% of the sample belongs to the ten largest clones.

The material was peripheral blood mononuclear cells (PBMCs), obtained when the disease was refractory, from a patient treated with antithyroid drugs. The receptors shown here come from a woman aged 40 to 50 with Graves disease. Donor details come from another sample of the same person, matched by shared clones.

This clonotype has just a few counts. The gene calls are TRBV7-3 and TRBJ2-2; D assignment may be TRBD1 or TRBD2 (5 bases each). V was cut by 2 bases and J by 3 bases, with 10 bases left in between. Germline V CDR1 and CDR2: SGHTA, FQGTGA. This CDR3 contains 15 residues. In DNA, the CDR3 is TGTGCCAGCAGCTTAGGGCAGGGACACACCGGGGAGCTGTTTTTT. It specifies CASSLGQGHTGELFF.

In this sample, this clonotype turned up many times. This rearrangement joins TRBV12-3 or TRBV12-4 to TRBJ1-5, with 7 bases matching TRBD1. The V segment lost 6 bases and the J segment 4 bases; nucleotides outside the gene matches: 3. The CDR3 sequence is 13 residues long. As DNA, the CDR3 is TGTGCCAGCAGCAGGGACAGAAATCAGCCCCAGCATTTT. This sequence encodes CASSRDRNQPQHF.

The chain links TRBV9 to TRBJ2-4, with TRBD1 as a possible D gene (6 bases). Germline CDR1 is SGDLS and CDR2 is YYNGEE. V was clipped by 4 bases and J by 10 bases, with 15 bases between them. The CDR3 loop spans 13 amino acids. Here the CDR3 reads CASSPGDVLIQYF. The CDR3 coding sequence is TGTGCCAGCAGCCCAGGGGACGTCTTAATTCAGTACTTC.

This sequence joins TRBV15 and TRBJ2-2, with 9 bases lining up with TRBD1. The CDR3 consists of 16 residues. Losses at the gene ends were 2 bases for V and 3 bases for J; bases not matched to a gene: 4. Germline V lookup: CDR1 LNHNV, CDR2 YYDKDF (reference sequence). The CDR3 loop is CATSRRGTGYTGELFF. CDR3 coding DNA: TGTGCCACCAGCAGACGCGGGACAGGGTACACCGGGGAGCTGTTTTTT.

This chain connects TRBV28 to TRBJ2-1; D gene unclear. Trimming removed 5 bases at V and 9 bases at J, with 11 bases between. This CDR3 has 12 residues. CDR1 MDHEN and CDR2 SYDVKM come from the germline V gene. The CDR3 loop reads CASSRRRTEQFF. In nucleotides, the CDR3 is TGTGCCAGCAGTCGTCGAAGAACTGAGCAGTTCTTC.

This chain joins TRBV20-1 and TRBJ2-5; D may be TRBD1 or TRBD2 (5 bases each). The CDR3 consists of 15 residues. The germline V gene encodes CDR1 DFQATT and CDR2 SNEGSKA (reference sequence). Trimming cost V 0 bases and J 5 bases, with 16 bases left between them. The CDR3 spells CSARDLMRGTETQYF. DNA of the CDR3: TGCAGTGCTAGAGATCTTATGCGAGGGACGGAGACCCAGTACTTC.

This clonotype occurred many times. The V call is TRBV20-1, the J call TRBJ1-4; D is ambiguous. The CDR3 consists of 12 residues. CDR1 and CDR2 (germline): DFQATT, SNEGSKA (reference sequence). Trimming cost V 0 bases and J 8 bases, with 7 bases left between them. The CDR3 DNA follows: TGCAGTGCTAGAGATATGGAGGAAAAACTGTTTTTT. Amino acids: CSARDMEEKLFF.

With regard to this clonotype: A much larger clone sits a single nucleotide away, making a read error possible. The rearrangement links TRBV6-1 to TRBJ1-4; TRBD1 aligns across 8 bases. The CDR3 is made up of 15 amino acids. Germline V gives CDR1 MNHNS, CDR2 SASEGT. Written as DNA, the CDR3 is TGTGCCAGCAGTAAAACAGGGGGAACTAATGCAAAACTGTTTTTT. The encoded protein is CASSKTGGTNAKLFF.

This clonotype was detected ten times or more. This chain links TRBV28 with TRBJ2-7; 7 bases map to TRBD2. Trimming removed 4 bases from V and 0 bases from J; junction bases left unmatched: 15. The CDR3 extends over 18 amino acids. Germline values: CDR1 MDHEN, CDR2 SYDVKM. CDR3 DNA: TGTGCCAGCAGTTGGGCCCCTAGCGGCAAAAGTATCTCCTACGAGCAGTACTTC. Translated: CASSWAPSGKSISYEQYF.

The chain carries TRBV4-1 and TRBJ1-2; a weak D match, TRBD1 (6 bases). CDR1 and CDR2 (germline): MGHRA, YSYEKL. The germline V and J ends were trimmed by 0 bases and 4 bases, with 12 bases remaining between them. The CDR3 length is 15 residues. CDR3 DNA sequence: TGCGCCAGCAGCCAAGAGCGACAGGCGTCCTATGGCTACACCTTC. Amino acids: CASSQERQASYGYTF.

The chain carries TRBV3-1 and TRBJ1-5; TRBD1 aligns across 8 bases. Trimming removed 4 bases from V and 4 bases from J; junction bases left unmatched: 9. Germline V gene sequence: CDR1 LGHDT, CDR2 YNNKEL (reference sequence). The CDR3 spans 16 residues. CDR3 nucleotides: TGTGCCAGCAGCCCCACTTACGGGACAGGTAATCAGCCCCAGCATTTT. It translates to CASSPTYGTGNQPQHF.

This clonotype was seen many times. The chain has TRBV12-3 or TRBV12-4 and TRBJ2-2; D is unresolved. V was trimmed by 6 bases and J by 0 bases, leaving 8 bases between them. This CDR3 is 14 amino acids long. The CDR3 bases are TGTGCCAGCAGCAGACCGTCGAACACCGGGGAGCTGTTTTTT. This codes for CASSRPSNTGELFF.

This clonotype was seen many times. The rearrangement uses TRBV28 and TRBJ1-2; D not certain. CDR1 is MDHEN, CDR2 SYDVKM, per germline. Trimming pared 2 bases from V and 1 base from J, leaving 11 bases between. The CDR3 extends over 15 amino acids. The DNA of the CDR3 is TGTGCCAGCAGTTTAAGCCAGAACCGTAACTATGGCTACACCTTC. Its protein product is CASSLSQNRNYGYTF.

At least ten counts were recorded for this clonotype. V usage is TRBV28 and J usage is TRBJ1-2; 7 nucleotides line up with TRBD1. This CDR3 region has 13 residues. Germline assignment: CDR1 MDHEN and CDR2 SYDVKM. Trimming took 5 bases from V and 7 from J; bases not matched to a gene: 7. The CDR3 reads CASSPRGRAGYTF. In DNA form, the CDR3 reads TGTGCCAGCAGTCCCAGGGGGAGGGCTGGCTACACCTTC.

The chain has TRBV4-1 and TRBJ1-2, with D possibly being TRBD1 (6 bases). This CDR3 is 15 amino acids long. From germline, CDR1 is MGHRA and CDR2 YSYEKL. V gave up 4 bases and J gave up 8 bases, with 20 bases separating them. The CDR3 region has the DNA TGCGCCAGCAGCCGCACGGCAGGGGACCTAGGGGGCTACACCTTC. Protein sequence: CASSRTAGDLGGYTF.

This clonotype has at least ten counts. The genes are TRBV7-8 and TRBJ2-2, with 9 nucleotides matching TRBD1. The CDR3 totals 15 residues. V gave up 1 base and J gave up 5 bases; unmatched junction bases: 2. The germline gives CDR1 SGHVS, CDR2 FQNEAQ. The CDR3: CASSLGTGETGELFF. In nucleotides, the CDR3 is TGTGCCAGCAGCTTAGGGACAGGGGAGACCGGGGAGCTGTTTTTT.

This clonotype turned up a few times. The rearrangement uses TRBV13 and TRBJ2-7, with 8 bases fitting TRBD2. Losses at the gene ends were 5 bases for V and 4 bases for J; bases not matched to a gene: 7. CDR1 and CDR2 (germline): PRHDT, FYEKMQ (reference sequence). There are 14 residues in the CDR3. In DNA form, the CDR3 reads TGTGCCAGCAGCCCCCGGACTAGCTTTTACGAGCAGTACTTC. This codes for CASSPRTSFYEQYF.

The chain has TRBV20-1 and TRBJ2-5; tentatively, D is TRBD1 (6 bases). V was trimmed by 3 bases and J by 2 bases, leaving 16 bases between them. The CDR3 length is 15 residues. Germline V gene data show CDR1 as DFQATT and CDR2 as SNEGSKA (reference sequence). The CDR3 DNA reads TGCAGTGCTAGTGATGGGACACATAAGCAAGAGACCCAGTACTTC. Translation: CSASDGTHKQETQYF.

In DNA, the CDR3 is TGCAGCGTTCCCGGACAGTTTTCCTACGAGCAGTACTTC. It is translated as CSVPGQFSYEQYF. This chain connects TRBV29-1 to TRBJ2-7; tentatively, D is TRBD1 (6 bases). CDR1 and CDR2 from the germline V gene are SQVTM and ANQGSEA. Trimming cost V 5 bases and J 1 base, with 12 bases left between them. The CDR3 is 13 amino acids.

V and J are TRBV20-1 and TRBJ2-2; D remains unclear. The V end lost 5 bases, the J end lost 7 bases, and 14 bases lay between the germline ends. The CDR3 is 13 amino acids. Germline V lookup: CDR1 DFQATT, CDR2 SNEGSKA (reference sequence). CDR3 sequence: CSAVRDRRGELFF. In nucleotides, the CDR3 is TGCAGTGCTGTCAGAGACCGTCGCGGGGAGCTGTTTTTT.

In this sample, this clonotype turned up many times. The gene calls are TRBV2 and TRBJ1-5, with D unclear. V dropped 6 bases and J dropped 3 bases, with 24 bases sitting between them. This CDR3 is built from 18 residues. Germline CDR1 and CDR2: SNHLY and FYNNEI. The CDR3 loop is CASSPGWVVRRNNQPQHF. CDR3 sequence (DNA): TGTGCCAGCAGCCCCGGATGGGTCGTCCGGAGGAACAATCAGCCCCAGCATTTT.

This clonotype was counted only a few times. The rearrangement joins TRBV2 to TRBJ2-3; 10 bases are shared with TRBD2. This CDR3 has 16 residues. V was pared by 7 bases and J by 0 bases, with 7 bases of the junction left unmatched. CDR1 is SNHLY, CDR2 FYNNEI, per germline. CDR3 region: CASIGLAEDSTDTQYF. In nucleotides, the CDR3 is TGTGCCAGCATCGGACTAGCGGAAGATAGCACAGATACGCAGTATTTT.